The 27 T cell receptor beta chains listed next were all sequenced from one sample in a study of T-cell memory formation after mild COVID-19 (dated by TCRdb to the early 2020s). Receptor libraries were prepared by 5' RACE. The instrument given in TCRdb is Illumina NovaSeq 6000. The raw public data were reprocessed by TCRdb itself: fastp quality trimming at Q25, MiXCR clonotype calling, in-frame beta chains only. Entries are consolidated by CDR3 protein sequence, retaining the most common genes and DNA. Here the sample has approximately 340,000 distinct CDR3 sequences; about an eighth occur a single time. Over 20% of the sample rests with the top ten. Source material: PBMCs or a T cell subset sorted from them (not recorded which). All receptors come from a man aged 18 to 30 who had mild COVID-19 (a few samples of this study predate the infection). The sample titles of this study are shuffled in the database, so cell type and time point are left out; the donor was told from shared clones.

In this sample, this clonotype turned up a few times. The chain has TRBV5-6 and TRBJ1-2; D is unresolved. There are 14 residues in the CDR3. Germline values: CDR1 SGHDT, CDR2 YYEEEE. Trimming removed 1 base at V and 4 bases at J, with 11 bases between. For the CDR3, the DNA is TGTGCCAGCAGCTTGAGCGGGGAAGGCTATGGCTACACCTTC. It is translated as CASSLSGEGYGYTF.

This rearrangement joins TRBV5-1 to TRBJ2-1; D remains ambiguous. The CDR3 contains 15 residues. Germline lookup yields CDR1 SGHRS and CDR2 YFSETQ. V was clipped by 0 bases and J by 7 bases, with 14 bases between them. The chain's CDR3 is CASSLATEYANEQFF. The CDR3 DNA sequence: TGCGCCAGCAGCTTGGCTACGGAGTACGCGAATGAGCAGTTCTTC.

The chain recombines TRBV12-3 or TRBV12-4 with TRBJ2-5; 7 bases align to TRBD1. The CDR3 is made up of 15 amino acids. J lost 2 bases, V lost 4 bases, and 7 bases had no gene match. The CDR3 DNA reads as TGTGCCAGCAGTTGGAGACAGGGATATCAAGAGACCCAGTACTTC. Translated, it gives CASSWRQGYQETQYF.

The V gene is TRBV4-3, the J gene TRBJ2-1; 8 bases match TRBD1. The CDR3 contains 15 residues. From germline, CDR1 is LGHNA and CDR2 YSLEER. V was pared by 5 bases and J by 7 bases, with 10 bases of the junction left unmatched. The chain's CDR3 is CASSNGRDRWNEQFF. The CDR3 region has the DNA TGCGCCAGCAGCAATGGCAGGGACAGGTGGAATGAGCAGTTCTTC.

This clonotype was counted at least ten times. The V gene is TRBV5-1, the J gene TRBJ2-3; D is uncertain. CDR1 and CDR2 from the germline V gene are SGHRS and YFSETQ. Deletions cut 1 base from V and 2 bases from J, with 8 bases between. The CDR3 totals 14 residues. The CDR3 coding sequence is TGCGCCAGCAGCTTGATGGGCCTCACAGATACGCAGTATTTT. Translating gives CASSLMGLTDTQYF.

This clonotype was found a few times. The chain links TRBV4-3 to TRBJ2-3; 8 bases are a match to TRBD1. Germline V gives CDR1 LGHNA, CDR2 YSLEER. The CDR3 extends over 18 amino acids. The ends lost 0 bases at V and 3 bases at J; junction bases unmatched: 11. The CDR3 DNA reads as TGCGCCAGCAGCCAAGATCACCAAGACAGGGGAACGACAGATACGCAGTATTTT. The encoded protein is CASSQDHQDRGTTDTQYF.

The genes are TRBV5-1 and TRBJ1-2, with D perhaps TRBD1 (6 bases). The CDR3 is 14 residues long. The V end was cut by 1 base, the J end by 2 bases, with 9 bases between. Germline values: CDR1 SGHRS, CDR2 YFSETQ. CDR3 bases: TGCGCCAGCAGCTTGCTTGGGACAAACTATGGCTACACCTTC. It translates to CASSLLGTNYGYTF.

This clonotype has ten or more counts. This rearrangement joins TRBV6-6 to TRBJ1-5; tentatively, D is TRBD1 (5 bases). Germline V gene data show CDR1 as MNHNY and CDR2 as SVGAGI (reference sequence). Trimming stripped 5 bases from V and 8 bases from J, with 10 bases between. The length of the CDR3 is 12 residues. The CDR3 DNA is TGTGCCAGCAGTCGGGACGCCGAGCCCCAGCATTTT. This encodes CASSRDAEPQHF.

The genes are TRBV7-9 and TRBJ1-2; D is unresolved. CDR1 is SEHNR, CDR2 FQNEAQ, per germline (reference sequence). With 1 base removed from V and 3 bases from J, the gap between germline ends came to 6 bases. The CDR3 spans 13 residues. CDR3: CASSLEVHYGYTF. The CDR3 DNA sequence: TGTGCCAGCAGCTTAGAGGTTCACTATGGCTACACCTTC. The full variable domain, with the rest looked up from reference TRBV7-9 and TRBJ1-2, is DTGVSQNPRHKITKRGQNVTFRCDPISEHNRLYWYRQTLGQGPEFLTYFQNEAQLEKSRLLSDRFSAERPKGSFSTLEIQRTEQGDSAMYLCASSLEVHYGYTFGSGTRLTVV.

This clonotype has at least ten counts. The J gene is TRBJ1-6, the V gene TRBV7-9, with D possibly TRBD1 on 5 matching bases. This CDR3 is built from 14 residues. Germline loops: CDR1 SEHNR, CDR2 FQNEAQ (reference sequence). Between the trimmed V and J ends, which lost 6 bases and 6 bases, there was a span of 12 bases. The CDR3 DNA is TGTGCCAGCAGTGGTGGGGGATTTAATTCACCCCTCCACTTT. It yields the protein CASSGGGFNSPLHF. Full variable domain (rest looked up from reference TRBV7-9 and TRBJ1-6): DTGVSQNPRHKITKRGQNVTFRCDPISEHNRLYWYRQTLGQGPEFLTYFQNEAQLEKSRLLSDRFSAERPKGSFSTLEIQRTEQGDSAMYLCASSGGGFNSPLHFGNGTRLTVT.

This rearrangement joins TRBV10-2 to TRBJ2-7, with 7 nucleotides matching TRBD1. V shed 1 base and J 6 bases; nucleotides not matched to a gene: 3. The CDR3 extends over 13 amino acids. CDR1 WSHSY and CDR2 SAAADI come from the germline V gene. The CDR3, as DNA: TGCGCCAGCAGTGAGTTTAGGGGGCTCGAGCAGTACTTC. It is translated as CASSEFRGLEQYF.

The J gene is TRBJ1-1, the V gene TRBV2; tentatively, D is TRBD1 (6 bases). Trimming left V 1 base short and J 4 bases short, with 7 bases between. From germline, CDR1 is SNHLY and CDR2 FYNNEI. The CDR3 has 13 amino acids. This chain's CDR3 is CASSEEGVTEAFF. DNA for the CDR3: TGTGCCAGCAGTGAAGAGGGGGTCACTGAAGCTTTCTTT.

The gene calls are TRBV4-3 and TRBJ2-7; 7 bases fit TRBD1. CDR3 size: 19 residues. Germline V lookup: CDR1 LGHNA, CDR2 YSLEER. After removal of 0 bases from V and 3 bases from J, the junction contained 17 bases not matched to a gene. CDR3 region: CASSQDRASGTVVGYEQYF. CDR3 DNA: TGCGCCAGCAGCCAAGATCGGGCTTCGGGGACAGTGGTTGGCTACGAGCAGTACTTC.

This clonotype was detected only a few times. The V call is TRBV6-1, the J call TRBJ2-7; TRBD1 matches 7 bases. The CDR3 is made up of 18 amino acids. Germline values: CDR1 MNHNS, CDR2 SASEGT. V lost 0 bases and J lost 3; bases outside the gene matches: 14. The CDR3 spells CASSEAPMTGSLYYEQYF. CDR3 coding DNA: TGTGCCAGCAGTGAAGCACCCATGACAGGGTCCCTATACTACGAGCAGTACTTC.

The V gene is TRBV10-3, the J gene TRBJ2-3; 12 bases align to TRBD2. The CDR3 is 18 residues long. With 0 bases clipped from V and 0 bases from J, the junction kept 4 bases outside the gene matches. Germline-derived CDR1 and CDR2 are ENHRY and SYGVKD. The CDR3 here is CAISESLTSGGSTDTQYF. For the CDR3, the DNA is TGTGCCATCAGTGAGTCGTTAACTAGCGGGGGGAGCACAGATACGCAGTATTTT.

This clonotype was seen only a few times. This rearrangement joins TRBV7-2 to TRBJ2-5, with D possibly TRBD2 on 6 matching bases. From germline, CDR1 is SGHTA and CDR2 FQGNSA. The length of the CDR3 is 15 residues. The V gene lost 3 bases and the J gene lost 1 base, with 12 bases spanning the gap. CDR3 in amino acids: CASSLQTSPQETQYF. CDR3 sequence (DNA): TGTGCCAGCAGCTTGCAGACTAGTCCCCAAGAGACCCAGTACTTC.

This clonotype was found many times. V and J are TRBV7-9 and TRBJ2-7, with D unresolved. V lost 2 bases and J lost 0, with 2 bases in between. This CDR3 is 12 amino acids long. Germline CDR1 is SEHNR and CDR2 is FQNEAQ (reference sequence). The CDR3 region has the DNA TGTGCCAGCAGCTTATACTCCTACGAGCAGTACTTC. As protein: CASSLYSYEQYF.

The chain is built from TRBV12-3 or TRBV12-4 and TRBJ2-7; D remains unclear. The CDR3 runs to 12 residues. V was cut by 6 bases and J by 5 bases, with 11 bases left in between. The CDR3 coding sequence is TGTGCCAGCAGCCAAACCCGTCACGAGCAGTACTTC. It encodes CASSQTRHEQYF.

This clonotype has more than one count but fewer than ten. CDR3 sequence reads: CASTGRGSYGYTF. CDR3 bases: TGTGCCAGTACGGGCAGGGGATCCTATGGCTACACCTTC. The chain employs TRBV19 and TRBJ1-2, with D possibly matching TRBD1 (6 bases). This CDR3 is 13 amino acids long. Trimming stripped 7 bases from V and 4 bases from J, with 13 bases between. Germline values: CDR1 LNHDA, CDR2 SQIVND (reference sequence).

The chain links TRBV5-1 to TRBJ2-2; D gene uncertain. CDR1 is SGHRS and CDR2 is YFSETQ in the germline V gene. Trimming took off 4 bases at V and 0 bases at J, with 7 bases between the two ends. The length of the CDR3 is 14 residues. The CDR3 coding sequence is TGCGCCAGCAGCACGACACCGAACACCGGGGAGCTGTTTTTT. It specifies CASSTTPNTGELFF. Variable domain in full (rest from reference TRBV5-1 and TRBJ2-2): KAGVTQTPRYLIKTRGQQVTLSCSPISGHRSVSWYQQTPGQGLQFLFEYFSETQRNKGNFPGRFSGRQFSNSRSEMNVSTLELGDSALYLCASSTTPNTGELFFGEGSRLTVL.

Only a few counts were recorded for this clonotype. The rearrangement links TRBV12-3 or TRBV12-4 to TRBJ2-7, with D perhaps matching TRBD2 (7 bases). The V gene lost 7 bases and the J gene lost 6 bases, with 13 bases spanning the gap. The CDR3 sequence is 12 residues long. In nucleotides, the CDR3 is TGTGCCAGCAAGGGGGGGCGGGTCGAGCAGTACTTC. Protein: CASKGGRVEQYF.

The rearrangement uses TRBV6-5 and TRBJ1-4, with unresolved D. V was trimmed by 6 bases and J by 0 bases, leaving 17 bases between them. There are 17 residues in the CDR3. Germline values: CDR1 MNHEY, CDR2 SVGAGI. The CDR3 bases are TGTGCCAGCAGCCGCCAGGCTTCAAGAACAACTAATGAAAAACTGTTTTTT. Its translation is CASSRQASRTTNEKLFF.

This chain uses TRBV7-9 with TRBJ2-2; no clear D. The CDR3 is 15 amino acids. The V and J ends lost 3 bases and 5 bases respectively, with 13 bases between them. Per germline, CDR1 SEHNR and CDR2 FQNEAQ (reference sequence). The CDR3 DNA reads TGTGCCAGCAGCTTTAAGGGTGGTGGTACCGGGGAGCTGTTTTTT. Encoded protein: CASSFKGGGTGELFF.

J is TRBJ2-7 and V is TRBV29-1; D tentatively fits TRBD1 or TRBD2 (5 bases each). Germline CDR1 is SQVTM and CDR2 is ANQGSEA. V lost 8 bases and J lost 9, with 17 bases in between. The CDR3 extends over 11 amino acids. The CDR3 here is CSPGTPLGQYV. In DNA, the CDR3 is TGCAGCCCCGGGACCCCCTTAGGGCAGTACGTC.

The V and J genes are TRBV28 and TRBJ2-4; weak D call: TRBD1 (6 bases). The germline gives CDR1 MDHEN, CDR2 SYDVKM. Trimming took off 6 bases at V and 0 bases at J, with 9 bases between the two ends. This CDR3 comprises 14 residues. The CDR3, as DNA: TGTGCCAGCAGCTCCAGGGGAGCCAAAAACATTCAGTACTTC. Translation: CASSSRGAKNIQYF.

This chain connects TRBV14 to TRBJ2-4, with D tentatively TRBD1 (5 bases). This CDR3 spans 13 amino acids. V was trimmed by 4 bases and J by 8 bases, leaving 12 bases between them. The germline gives CDR1 SGHDN, CDR2 FVKESK. The CDR3 here is CASSLGAGYIQYF. The DNA of the CDR3 is TGTGCCAGCAGCCTTGGGGCCGGATACATTCAGTACTTC.

The chain uses TRBV7-9 and TRBJ1-5; 7 bases map to TRBD1. CDR3 length equals 15 residues. Unmatched junction bases numbered 9, after V lost 7 bases and J lost 3 bases. Germline values: CDR1 SEHNR, CDR2 FQNEAQ (reference sequence). The DNA of the CDR3 is TGTGCCAGCACTCGGGGCGACAGGGTCAATCAGCCCCAGCATTTT. Residues: CASTRGDRVNQPQHF.